Presented here are 7 T cell receptor beta chains from one specimen sequenced in a study of cytomegalovirus exposure and HLA in healthy donors. Primers for the PCR totalled 60 Vbeta and 13 Jbeta. Produced via immunoSEQ multiplex PCR; TCRdb's table is partial and in-frame only. This table holds about 240,000 clones, roughly 84% found once. The sequenced sample consisted of PBMCs. These receptor sequences come from a girl aged 2-15 years in good health and CMV-seronegative.

V and J are TRBV5-6 and TRBJ2-5, with 15 bases matching TRBD2. V lost 4 bases to trimming and J lost 5 bases; unmatched junction nucleotides: 6. Germline CDR1 and CDR2: SGHDT and YYEEEE. CDR3 length: 16 amino acids. CDR3 bases: TGTGCCAGCAGCCGGACTAGCGGGGGGGCGAAGGAGACCCAGTACTTC. Translated: CASSRTSGGAKETQYF.

This rearrangement joins TRBV7-9 to TRBJ2-3; TRBD2 might be the D (6 bases). Germline CDR1 reads SEHNR; CDR2 reads FQNEAQ (reference sequence). CDR3 length equals 17 residues. The ends were cut back, 5 bases at V and 1 base at J, with 19 bases in the middle. CDR3 region: CASSGREAPRGTDTQYF. CDR3 DNA sequence: TGTGCCAGCAGCGGAAGGGAGGCCCCGAGGGGCACAGATACGCAGTATTTT.

The chain joins TRBV5-1 to TRBJ1-1; D gene uncertain. Germline loops: CDR1 SGHRS, CDR2 YFSETQ. The length of the CDR3 is 14 residues. V lost 2 bases, J lost 6 bases, and 14 bases lay in between. The CDR3 nucleotides read TGCGCCAGCAGCTTAGAGCCCGGCGGGGCTGAAGCTTTCTTT. Translating it yields CASSLEPGGAEAFF.

The chain combines TRBV27 with TRBJ1-1, with a tentative D call TRBD1 (5 bases). Deletions cut 3 bases from V and 6 bases from J, with 11 bases between. Germline-derived CDR1 and CDR2 are MNHEY and SMNVEV (reference sequence). The CDR3 covers 13 residues. The CDR3 DNA reads as TGTGCCAGCAGTTTTGTCCGGGGGGCTGAAGCTTTCTTT. As protein: CASSFVRGAEAFF.

The V call is TRBV23-1, the J call TRBJ2-6; D remains ambiguous. TRBV23-1 is sorted into the ORF group, with uncertain function. V dropped 0 bases and J dropped 0 bases, with 12 bases sitting between them. The CDR3 extends over 18 amino acids. As DNA, the CDR3 is TGCGCCAGCAGTCAATCGAAGACAATGGGCTCTGGGGCCAACGTCCTGACTTTC. This sequence encodes CASSQSKTMGSGANVLTF.

The V call is TRBV6-1, the J call TRBJ2-4, with D maybe TRBD2 (5 bases). Germline CDR1 is MNHNS and CDR2 is SASEGT. This CDR3 region has 18 residues. V lost 2 bases, J lost 9 bases, and 26 bases lay in between. The CDR3, as DNA: TGTGCCAGCAGTGAACCCCATTACCTGGCCCAACTAGGTTTCATTCAGTACTTC. This sequence encodes CASSEPHYLAQLGFIQYF.

The chain employs TRBV2 and TRBJ1-2; TRBD1 matches at 10 bases. This CDR3 spans 17 amino acids. Germline V gene data show CDR1 as SNHLY and CDR2 as FYNNEI. After removal of 5 bases from V and 6 bases from J, the junction contained 15 bases not matched to a gene. The CDR3 region is CASSPLTGGHLRDGYTF. CDR3 DNA: TGTGCCAGCAGTCCTTTGACAGGGGGCCATCTTCGGGATGGCTACACCTTC.